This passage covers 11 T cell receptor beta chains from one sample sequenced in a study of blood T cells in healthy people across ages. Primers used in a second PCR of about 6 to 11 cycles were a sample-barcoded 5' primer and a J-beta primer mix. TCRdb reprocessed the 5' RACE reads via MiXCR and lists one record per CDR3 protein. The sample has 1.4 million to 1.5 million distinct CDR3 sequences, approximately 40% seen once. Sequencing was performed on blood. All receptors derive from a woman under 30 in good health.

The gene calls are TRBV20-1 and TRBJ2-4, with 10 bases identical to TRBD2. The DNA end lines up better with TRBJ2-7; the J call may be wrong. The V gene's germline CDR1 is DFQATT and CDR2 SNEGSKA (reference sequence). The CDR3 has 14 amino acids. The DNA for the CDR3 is TGCAGTGCTAGTAGCCAGCGGGAGGGGGGCGAGCAGTACTTC. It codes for CSASSQREGGEQYF.

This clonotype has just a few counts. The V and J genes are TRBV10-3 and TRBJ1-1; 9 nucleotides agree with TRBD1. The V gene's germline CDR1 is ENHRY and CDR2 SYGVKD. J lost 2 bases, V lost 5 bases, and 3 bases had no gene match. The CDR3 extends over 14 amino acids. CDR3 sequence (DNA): TGTGCCATCAGTTGGGACAGGGATAACACTGAAGCTTTCTTT. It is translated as CAISWDRDNTEAFF.

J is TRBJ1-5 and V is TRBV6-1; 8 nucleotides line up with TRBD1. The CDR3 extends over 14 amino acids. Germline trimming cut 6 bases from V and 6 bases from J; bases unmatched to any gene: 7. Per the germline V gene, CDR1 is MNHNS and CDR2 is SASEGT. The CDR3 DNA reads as TGTGCCAGCAGGTACAGCAGGGGGCGTCAGCCCCAGCATTTT. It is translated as CASRYSRGRQPQHF.

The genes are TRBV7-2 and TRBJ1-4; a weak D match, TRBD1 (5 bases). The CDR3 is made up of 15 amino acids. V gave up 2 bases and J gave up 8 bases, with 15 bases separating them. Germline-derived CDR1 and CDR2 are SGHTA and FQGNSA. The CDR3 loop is CASSLRVGESEKLFF. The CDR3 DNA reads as TGTGCCAGCAGCTTACGGGTAGGGGAATCGGAAAAACTGTTTTTT. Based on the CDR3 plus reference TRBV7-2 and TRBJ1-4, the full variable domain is GAGVSQSPSNKVTEKGKDVELRCDPISGHTALYWYRQSLGQGLEFLIYFQGNSAPDKSGLPSDRFSAERTGGSVSTLTIQRTQQEDSAVYLCASSLRVGESEKLFFGSGTQLSVL.

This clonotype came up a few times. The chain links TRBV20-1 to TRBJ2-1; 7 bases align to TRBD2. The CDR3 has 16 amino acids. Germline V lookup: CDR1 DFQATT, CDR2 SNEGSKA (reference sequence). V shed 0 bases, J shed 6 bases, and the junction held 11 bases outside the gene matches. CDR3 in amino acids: CSARDLGGRTSNEQFF. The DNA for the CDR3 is TGCAGTGCTAGAGATTTGGGCGGGAGAACCTCCAATGAGCAGTTCTTC.

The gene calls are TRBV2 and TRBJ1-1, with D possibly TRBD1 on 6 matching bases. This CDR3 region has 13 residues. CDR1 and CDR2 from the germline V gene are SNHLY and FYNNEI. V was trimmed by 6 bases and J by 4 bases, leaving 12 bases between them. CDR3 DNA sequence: TGTGCCAGCAGGTTACAGGGCCCCACTGAAGCTTTCTTT. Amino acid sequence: CASRLQGPTEAFF. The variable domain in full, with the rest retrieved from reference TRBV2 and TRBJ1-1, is EPEVTQTPSHQVTQMGQEVILRCVPISNHLYFYWYRQILGQKVEFLVSFYNNEISEKSEIFDDQFSVERPDGSNFTLKIRSTKLEDSAMYFCASRLQGPTEAFFGQGTRLTVV.

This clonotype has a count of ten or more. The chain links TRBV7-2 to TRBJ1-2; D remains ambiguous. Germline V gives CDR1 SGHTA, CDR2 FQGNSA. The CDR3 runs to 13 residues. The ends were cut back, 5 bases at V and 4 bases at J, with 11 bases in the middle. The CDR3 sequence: CASSPPGAYGYTF. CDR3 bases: TGTGCCAGCAGCCCCCCGGGCGCCTATGGCTACACCTTC.

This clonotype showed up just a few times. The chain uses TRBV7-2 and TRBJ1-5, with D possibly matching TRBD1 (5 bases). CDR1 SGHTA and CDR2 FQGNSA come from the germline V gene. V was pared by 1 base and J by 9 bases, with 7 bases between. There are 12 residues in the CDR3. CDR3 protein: CASSLDRGPQHF. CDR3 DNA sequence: TGTGCCAGCAGCTTAGATAGGGGGCCCCAGCATTTT.

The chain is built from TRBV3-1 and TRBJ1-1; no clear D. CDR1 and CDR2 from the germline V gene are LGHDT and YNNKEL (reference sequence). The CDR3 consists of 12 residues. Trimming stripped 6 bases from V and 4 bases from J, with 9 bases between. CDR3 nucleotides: TGTGCCAGCAGTCGGAGGAGCACTGAAGCTTTCTTT. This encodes CASSRRSTEAFF. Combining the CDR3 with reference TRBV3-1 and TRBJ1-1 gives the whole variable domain DTAVSQTPKYLVTQMGNDKSIKCEQNLGHDTMYWYKQDSKKFLKIMFSYNNKELIINETVPNRFSPKSPDKAHLNLHINSLELGDSAVYFCASSRRSTEAFFGQGTRLTVV.

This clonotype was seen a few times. The CDR3 DNA sequence: TGTGCCAGCAGGGTACAGGGTAGTTCCGAGCAGTACTTC. It yields the protein CASRVQGSSEQYF. The V call is TRBV6-6, the J call TRBJ2-7; maybe TRBD1 (6 bases). The germline V and J ends were trimmed by 6 bases and 6 bases, with 15 bases remaining between them. The CDR3 totals 13 residues. Per the germline V gene, CDR1 is MNHNY and CDR2 is SVGAGI (reference sequence).

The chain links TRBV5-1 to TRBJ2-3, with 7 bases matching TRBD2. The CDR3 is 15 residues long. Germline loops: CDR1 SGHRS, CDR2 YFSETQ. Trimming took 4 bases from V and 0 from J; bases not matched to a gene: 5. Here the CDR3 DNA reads TGCGCCAGCAGCGCGGGACTACAAAGCACAGATACGCAGTATTTT. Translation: CASSAGLQSTDTQYF.